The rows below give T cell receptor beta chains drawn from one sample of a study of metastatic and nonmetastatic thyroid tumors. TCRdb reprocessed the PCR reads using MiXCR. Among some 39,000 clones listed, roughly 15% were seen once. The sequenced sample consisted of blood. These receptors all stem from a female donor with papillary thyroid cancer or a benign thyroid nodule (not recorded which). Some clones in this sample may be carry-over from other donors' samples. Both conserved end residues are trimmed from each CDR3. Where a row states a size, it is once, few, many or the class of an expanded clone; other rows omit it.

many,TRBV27,ASSLGGTYNEQF
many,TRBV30,ACWAFNHEQY
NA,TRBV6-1,ASSGTSVSTDTQY
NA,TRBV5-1,ASKSGGVTTGELF
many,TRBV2,ASSEVLGLADYNEQF
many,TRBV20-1,SASTGQPRSQYGYT
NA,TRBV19,ATGRERRPQNYGYT
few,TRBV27,ASSLSGTSGVYNEQF
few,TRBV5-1,ASSSRGEGDTQY
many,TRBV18,ASSVMRESDTQY
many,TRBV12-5,ASGLREAHYEQY
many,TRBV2,ASRSNRVARSREF
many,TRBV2,ASSTRRAGELF
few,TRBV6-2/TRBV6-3,ASGGGTSTDTQY
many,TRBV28,ASSPQSTDTQY
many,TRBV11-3,ASSSLRNTIY
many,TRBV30,AWKVAGSDTQY
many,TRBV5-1,ASSGGSGIYNEQF
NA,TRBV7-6,ASSAGLNTEAF